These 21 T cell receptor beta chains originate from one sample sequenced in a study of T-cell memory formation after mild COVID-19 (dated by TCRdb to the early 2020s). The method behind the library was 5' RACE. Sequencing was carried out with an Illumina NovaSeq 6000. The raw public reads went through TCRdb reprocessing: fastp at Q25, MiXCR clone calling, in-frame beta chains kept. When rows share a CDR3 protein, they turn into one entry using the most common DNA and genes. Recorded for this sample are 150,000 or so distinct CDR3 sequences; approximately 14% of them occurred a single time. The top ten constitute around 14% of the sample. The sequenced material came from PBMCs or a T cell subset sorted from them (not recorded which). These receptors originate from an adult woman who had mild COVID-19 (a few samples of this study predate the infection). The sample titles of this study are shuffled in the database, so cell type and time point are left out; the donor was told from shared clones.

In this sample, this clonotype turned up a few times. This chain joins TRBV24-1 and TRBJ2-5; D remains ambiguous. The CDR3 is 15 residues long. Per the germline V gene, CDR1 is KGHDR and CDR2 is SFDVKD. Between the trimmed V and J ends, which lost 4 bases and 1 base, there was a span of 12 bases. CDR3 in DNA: TGTGCCACCAGTGAACTACAAGGTCCCCAAGAGACCCAGTACTTC. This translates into CATSELQGPQETQYF.

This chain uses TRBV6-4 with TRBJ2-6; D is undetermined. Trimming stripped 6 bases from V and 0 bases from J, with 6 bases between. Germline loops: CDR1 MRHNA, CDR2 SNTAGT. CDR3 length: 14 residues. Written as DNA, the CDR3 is TGTGCCAGCAGCGTCGGCTCTGGGGCCAACGTCCTGACTTTC. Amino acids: CASSVGSGANVLTF.

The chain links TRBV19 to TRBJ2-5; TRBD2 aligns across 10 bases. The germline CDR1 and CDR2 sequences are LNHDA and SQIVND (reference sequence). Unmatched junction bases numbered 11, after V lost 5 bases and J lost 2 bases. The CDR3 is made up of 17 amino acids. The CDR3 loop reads CASSPGTSATLQETQYF. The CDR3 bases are TGTGCCAGTAGTCCTGGGACTAGCGCAACTCTACAAGAGACCCAGTACTTC. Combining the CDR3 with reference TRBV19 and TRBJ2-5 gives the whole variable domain DGGITQSPKYLFRKEGQNVTLSCEQNLNHDAMYWYRQDPGQGLRLIYYSQIVNDFQKGDIAEGYSVSREKKESFPLTVTSAQKNPTAFYLCASSPGTSATLQETQYFGPGTRLLVL.

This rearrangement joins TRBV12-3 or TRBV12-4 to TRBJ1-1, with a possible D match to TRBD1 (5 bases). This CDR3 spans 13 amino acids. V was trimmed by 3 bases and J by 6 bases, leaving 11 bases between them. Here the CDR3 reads CASSLPGMPEAFF. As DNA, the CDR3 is TGTGCCAGCAGTTTGCCAGGGATGCCTGAAGCTTTCTTT.

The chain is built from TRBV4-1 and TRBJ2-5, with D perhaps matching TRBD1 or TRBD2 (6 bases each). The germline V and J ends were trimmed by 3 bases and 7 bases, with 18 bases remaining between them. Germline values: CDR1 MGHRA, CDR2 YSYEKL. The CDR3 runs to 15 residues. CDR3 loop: CASSHPGGGIGTQYF. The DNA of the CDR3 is TGCGCCAGCAGCCACCCCGGGGGCGGAATCGGGACCCAGTACTTC.

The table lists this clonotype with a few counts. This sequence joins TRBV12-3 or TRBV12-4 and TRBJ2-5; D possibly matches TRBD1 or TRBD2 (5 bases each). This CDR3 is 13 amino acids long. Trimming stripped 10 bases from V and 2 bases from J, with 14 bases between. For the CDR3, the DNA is TGTGCCACCAAAGGGACGGAACAAGAGACCCAGTACTTC. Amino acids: CATKGTEQETQYF.

The CDR3 nucleotides read TGCAGTGCTAGTTGGGACAGGGTTTTTGTAGCTTTCTTT. It is translated as CSASWDRVFVAFF. The chain carries TRBV20-1 and TRBJ1-1; 9 positions match TRBD1. The CDR3 contains 13 residues. Unmatched junction bases numbered 9, after V lost 3 bases and J lost 10 bases. Per germline, CDR1 DFQATT and CDR2 SNEGSKA (reference sequence).

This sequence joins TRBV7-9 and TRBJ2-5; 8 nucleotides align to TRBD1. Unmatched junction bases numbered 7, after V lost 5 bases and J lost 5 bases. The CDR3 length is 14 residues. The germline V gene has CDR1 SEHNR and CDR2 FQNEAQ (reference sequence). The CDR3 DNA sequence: TGTGCCAGCAGCGACCCGACAGGGGACGAGACCCAGTACTTC. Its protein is CASSDPTGDETQYF.

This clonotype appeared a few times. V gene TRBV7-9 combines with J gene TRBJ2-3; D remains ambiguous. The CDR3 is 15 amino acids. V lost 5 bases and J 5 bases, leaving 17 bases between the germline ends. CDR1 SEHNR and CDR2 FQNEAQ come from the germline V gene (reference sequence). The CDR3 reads CASSHGKNWGDTQYF. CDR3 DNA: TGTGCCAGCAGCCACGGAAAGAACTGGGGAGATACGCAGTATTTT.

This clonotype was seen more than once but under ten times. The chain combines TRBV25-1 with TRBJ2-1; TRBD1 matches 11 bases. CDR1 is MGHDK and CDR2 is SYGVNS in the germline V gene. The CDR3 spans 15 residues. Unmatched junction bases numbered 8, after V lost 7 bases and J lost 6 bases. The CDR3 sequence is CASIIAGTGGNEQFF. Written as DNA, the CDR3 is TGTGCCAGCATCATCGCCGGGACAGGGGGCAATGAGCAGTTCTTC.

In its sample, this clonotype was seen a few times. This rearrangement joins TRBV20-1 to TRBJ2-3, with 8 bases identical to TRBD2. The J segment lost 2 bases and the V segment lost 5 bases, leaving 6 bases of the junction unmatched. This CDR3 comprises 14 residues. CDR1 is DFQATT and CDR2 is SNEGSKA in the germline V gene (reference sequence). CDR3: CSAPPGGVTDTQYF. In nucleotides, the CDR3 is TGCAGTGCTCCGCCGGGGGGGGTCACAGATACGCAGTATTTT.

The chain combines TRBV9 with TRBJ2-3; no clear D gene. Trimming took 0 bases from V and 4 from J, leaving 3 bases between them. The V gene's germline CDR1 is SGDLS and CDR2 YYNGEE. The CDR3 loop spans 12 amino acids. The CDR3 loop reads CASSVDSDTQYF. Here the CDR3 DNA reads TGTGCCAGCAGCGTAGATTCAGATACGCAGTATTTT.

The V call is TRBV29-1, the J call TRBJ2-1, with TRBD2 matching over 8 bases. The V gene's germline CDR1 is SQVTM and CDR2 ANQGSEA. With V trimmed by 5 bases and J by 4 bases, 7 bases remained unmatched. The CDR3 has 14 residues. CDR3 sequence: CSVKSSGPYNEQFF. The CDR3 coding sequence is TGCAGCGTTAAGTCTAGCGGGCCTTACAATGAGCAGTTCTTC.

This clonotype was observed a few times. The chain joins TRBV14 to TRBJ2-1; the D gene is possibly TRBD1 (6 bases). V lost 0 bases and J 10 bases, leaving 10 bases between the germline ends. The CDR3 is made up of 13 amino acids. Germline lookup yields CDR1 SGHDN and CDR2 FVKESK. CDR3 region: CASSQEEGVEQFF. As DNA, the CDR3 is TGTGCCAGCAGCCAAGAAGAGGGGGTCGAGCAGTTCTTC.

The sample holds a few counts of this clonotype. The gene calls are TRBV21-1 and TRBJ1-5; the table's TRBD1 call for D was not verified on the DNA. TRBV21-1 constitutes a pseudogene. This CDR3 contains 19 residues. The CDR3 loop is CASSEIPGHRFPFNQPQHF. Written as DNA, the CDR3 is TGTGCCAGCAGCGAAATACCGGGACACCGTTTCCCTTTCAATCAGCCCCAGCATTTT.

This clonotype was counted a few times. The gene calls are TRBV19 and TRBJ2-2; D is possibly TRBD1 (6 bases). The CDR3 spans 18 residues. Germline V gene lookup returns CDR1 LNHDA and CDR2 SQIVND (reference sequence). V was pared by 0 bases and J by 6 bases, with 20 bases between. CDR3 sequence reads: CASSIEWGHIPNSGELFF. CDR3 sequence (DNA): TGTGCCAGTAGTATAGAATGGGGGCACATCCCTAATTCCGGGGAGCTGTTTTTT.

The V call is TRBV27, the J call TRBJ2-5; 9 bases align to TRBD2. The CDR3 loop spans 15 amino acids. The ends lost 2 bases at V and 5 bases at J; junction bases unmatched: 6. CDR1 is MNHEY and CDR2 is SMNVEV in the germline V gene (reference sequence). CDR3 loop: CASSLAGGPRETQYF. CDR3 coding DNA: TGTGCCAGCAGTTTAGCGGGAGGGCCCCGGGAGACCCAGTACTTC.

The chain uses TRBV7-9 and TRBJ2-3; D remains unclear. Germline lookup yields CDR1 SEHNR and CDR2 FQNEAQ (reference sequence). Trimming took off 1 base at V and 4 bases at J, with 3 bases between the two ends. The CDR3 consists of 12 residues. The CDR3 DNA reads TGTGCCAGCAGCTTAGATGCAGATACGCAGTATTTT. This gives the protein CASSLDADTQYF.

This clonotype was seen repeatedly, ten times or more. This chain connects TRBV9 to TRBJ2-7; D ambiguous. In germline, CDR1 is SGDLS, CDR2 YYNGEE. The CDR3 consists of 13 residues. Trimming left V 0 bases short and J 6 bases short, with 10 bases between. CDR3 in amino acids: CASSVADGSEQYF. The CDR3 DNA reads TGTGCCAGCAGCGTAGCTGACGGGTCCGAGCAGTACTTC.

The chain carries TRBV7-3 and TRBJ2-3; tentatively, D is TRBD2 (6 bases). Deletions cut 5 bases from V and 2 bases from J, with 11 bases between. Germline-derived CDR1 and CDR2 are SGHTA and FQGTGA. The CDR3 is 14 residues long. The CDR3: CASSTRTNTDTQYF. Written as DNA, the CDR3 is TGTGCCAGCAGCACCCGGACTAACACAGATACGCAGTATTTT.

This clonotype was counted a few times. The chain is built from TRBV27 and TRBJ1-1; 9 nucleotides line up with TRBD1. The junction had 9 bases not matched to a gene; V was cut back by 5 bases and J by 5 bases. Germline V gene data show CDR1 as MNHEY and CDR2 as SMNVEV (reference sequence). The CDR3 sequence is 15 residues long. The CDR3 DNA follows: TGTGCCAGCAGTATCACCGGACAGGGGTCGACTGAAGCTTTCTTT. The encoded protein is CASSITGQGSTEAFF.